These 26 T cell receptor beta chains share one sample of origin, sequenced in a study of control samples from healthy donors and cancer patients. Measured with immunoSEQ multiplex PCR; TCRdb has only the in-frame clones, and not every one. The sample has 120,000 to 150,000 clones, 94% seen once. Sequencing input: blood. The source of these receptors is a man aged 40-49 years in good health.

The V call is TRBV11-3, the J call TRBJ1-1, with no clear D. From germline, CDR1 is SGHNT and CDR2 YENEEA. This CDR3 is 13 amino acids long. The germline V and J ends were trimmed by 0 bases and 3 bases, with 5 bases remaining between them. The CDR3 reads CASSLESYTEAFF. The DNA for the CDR3 is TGTGCCAGCAGCTTAGAATCCTACACTGAAGCTTTCTTT.

The chain recombines TRBV6-2 or TRBV6-3 with TRBJ2-1, with a weak D call TRBD2 (5 bases). This CDR3 region has 16 residues. V was trimmed by 5 bases and J by 8 bases, leaving 22 bases between them. Per germline, CDR1 MNHEY and CDR2 SVGEGT. The CDR3 loop reads CASSPPPLAPGDEQFF. In DNA, the CDR3 is TGTGCCAGCAGTCCCCCACCCCTAGCCCCAGGCGATGAGCAGTTCTTC.

This chain links TRBV5-6 with TRBJ2-2; D possibly corresponds to TRBD1 (6 bases). V was trimmed by 4 bases and J by 4 bases, leaving 17 bases between them. The CDR3 is made up of 16 amino acids. The germline V gene encodes CDR1 SGHDT and CDR2 YYEEEE. In nucleotides, the CDR3 is TGTGCCAGCAGCCCCTGGATGTCAGGGGTCACCGGGGAGCTGTTTTTT. It yields the protein CASSPWMSGVTGELFF.

This clone was picked up one time. The chain recombines TRBV19 with TRBJ2-6; D is possibly TRBD2 (5 bases). The length of the CDR3 is 15 residues. The ends were cut back, 1 base at V and 5 bases at J, with 9 bases in the middle. Germline values: CDR1 LNHDA, CDR2 SQIVND (reference sequence). The DNA of the CDR3 is TGTGCCAGTAGTATAGTTGACTACAGGGCCAACGTCCTGACTTTC. Residues: CASSIVDYRANVLTF.

V usage is TRBV7-3 and J usage is TRBJ1-2; 12 positions match TRBD1. J was trimmed by 5 bases and V by 3 bases; bases with no gene match: 7. The CDR3 covers 16 residues. CDR1 and CDR2 (germline): SGHTA, FQGTGA. The DNA of the CDR3 is TGTGCCAGCAGCTTTTCCCCGGGACAGGGGGCGTATGGCTACACCTTC. It codes for CASSFSPGQGAYGYTF.

V is TRBV5-5 and J is TRBJ2-3; the D is unclear. The CDR3 totals 15 residues. Germline values: CDR1 SGHKS, CDR2 YYEKEE (reference sequence). Trimming stripped 4 bases from V and 2 bases from J, with 14 bases between. Here the CDR3 reads CASSPNRLSTDTQYF. DNA for the CDR3: TGTGCCAGCAGCCCCAACCGACTTTCCACAGATACGCAGTATTTT.

In its sample, this clone was seen a few times. This CDR3 is CASSLPGTGKAEAFF. The CDR3 coding sequence is TGTGCCAGCAGCTTGCCCGGGACAGGGAAGGCTGAAGCTTTCTTT. The chain joins TRBV5-6 to TRBJ1-1; 9 bases align to TRBD1. V lost 1 base, J lost 6 bases, and 7 bases stayed unmatched. Germline-derived CDR1 and CDR2 are SGHDT and YYEEEE. The CDR3 has 15 amino acids.

The chain links TRBV4-1 to TRBJ1-1, with TRBD1 identical over 7 bases. Per the germline V gene, CDR1 is MGHRA and CDR2 is YSYEKL. Trimming cost V 3 bases and J 1 base; bases outside gene matches: 5. CDR3 length: 15 amino acids. For the CDR3, the DNA is TGCGCCAGCAGCCAGGTAGACAGGGAGAACACTGAAGCTTTCTTT. It yields the protein CASSQVDRENTEAFF.

The chain combines TRBV6-5 with TRBJ1-2; a possible D gene is TRBD1 (5 bases). Germline V CDR1 and CDR2: MNHEY, SVGAGI. V lost 5 bases to trimming and J lost 7 bases, with 17 bases between them. The CDR3 length is 14 residues. CDR3 sequence (DNA): TGTGCCAGCAGTAGTTGGGGGTTGGATAGTGGCTACACCTTC. Its translation is CASSSWGLDSGYTF.

The rearrangement uses TRBV6-5 and TRBJ1-2; D gene uncertain. V dropped 7 bases and J dropped 7 bases, with 13 bases sitting between them. The CDR3 is 12 residues long. The germline V gene has CDR1 MNHEY and CDR2 SVGAGI. This chain's CDR3 is CASNPLGGGYTF. CDR3 sequence (DNA): TGTGCCAGCAACCCCCTTGGCGGTGGCTACACCTTC.

The chain employs TRBV6-1 and TRBJ1-1; D is unclear. The CDR3 contains 15 residues. V shed 1 base and J shed 0 bases, with 9 bases lying between them. The V gene's germline CDR1 is MNHNS and CDR2 SASEGT. CDR3 sequence: CASSEGSLMNTEAFF. The DNA of the CDR3 is TGTGCCAGCAGTGAAGGGTCTCTGATGAACACTGAAGCTTTCTTT.

This rearrangement joins TRBV6-5 to TRBJ1-3; D call uncertain. Germline CDR1 is MNHEY and CDR2 is SVGAGI. Between the trimmed V and J ends, which lost 0 bases and 2 bases, there was a span of 11 bases. The CDR3 spans 16 residues. CDR3 residues: CASSYSRGMPGNTIYF. Written as DNA, the CDR3 is TGTGCCAGCAGTTACTCTCGCGGAATGCCTGGAAACACCATATATTTT.

The chain joins TRBV5-1 to TRBJ2-7; D is unresolved. The ends were cut back, 0 bases at V and 0 bases at J, with 16 bases in the middle. CDR1 SGHRS and CDR2 YFSETQ come from the germline V gene. This CDR3 has 17 amino acids. In nucleotides, the CDR3 is TGCGCCAGCAGCTTGGCCCGCGGAACCCCAATCTCCTACGAGCAGTACTTC. It translates to CASSLARGTPISYEQYF.

The CDR3 nucleotides read TGTGCCAGCAGCTCTTTGACAGGGTCAGGCAATGAGCAGTTCTTC. Amino acid sequence: CASSSLTGSGNEQFF. The genes are TRBV7-9 and TRBJ2-1, with TRBD1 matching 7 bases. The CDR3 is 15 amino acids. The junction had 9 bases not matched to a gene; V was cut back by 4 bases and J by 6 bases. Per germline, CDR1 SEHNR and CDR2 FQNEAQ (reference sequence). The full variable domain, with the rest looked up from reference TRBV7-9 and TRBJ2-1, is DTGVSQNPRHKITKRGQNVTFRCDPISEHNRLYWYRQTLGQGPEFLTYFQNEAQLEKSRLLSDRFSAERPKGSFSTLEIQRTEQGDSAMYLCASSSLTGSGNEQFFGPGTRLTVL.

This clone was observed a handful of times. The chain has TRBV5-4 and TRBJ2-2; D may be TRBD1 (5 bases). Trimming cost V 4 bases and J 4 bases, with 14 bases left between them. The CDR3 covers 15 residues. The V gene's germline CDR1 is SGHNT and CDR2 YYREEE (reference sequence). CDR3 sequence reads: CASSPATERTGELFF. DNA of the CDR3: TGTGCCAGCAGCCCTGCGACAGAGCGCACCGGGGAGCTGTTTTTT.

The chain has TRBV6-1 and TRBJ2-7; D unresolved. Germline V gene data show CDR1 as MNHNS and CDR2 as SASEGT. CDR3 length: 14 amino acids. Between the trimmed V and J ends, which lost 2 bases and 2 bases, there was a span of 10 bases. The CDR3 DNA reads TGTGCCAGCAGTGAAAGTCAGAGGCCCTACGAGCAGTACTTC. Protein sequence: CASSESQRPYEQYF.

This chain connects TRBV4-1 to TRBJ1-5; no definite D call. Trimming cost V 1 base and J 7 bases, with 14 bases left between them. The length of the CDR3 is 15 residues. Germline CDR1 and CDR2: MGHRA and YSYEKL. CDR3 DNA sequence: TGCGCCAGCAGCCAAGGTCCCCTGGGAGGGCAGCCCCAGCATTTT. This gives the protein CASSQGPLGGQPQHF.

This rearrangement joins TRBV25-1 to TRBJ1-4; D call uncertain. Germline lookup yields CDR1 MGHDK and CDR2 SYGVNS. The CDR3 length is 14 residues. The V and J ends lost 4 bases and 3 bases respectively, with 9 bases between them. This chain's CDR3 is CASSGENSNEKLFF. CDR3 DNA sequence: TGTGCCAGCAGTGGGGAGAACTCTAATGAAAAACTGTTTTTT.

The chain combines TRBV9 with TRBJ1-4; tentative D call: TRBD1 (6 bases). The CDR3 consists of 18 residues. Looked up from germline, CDR1 is SGDLS and CDR2 is YYNGEE. Trimming removed 0 bases from V and 4 bases from J, with 19 bases in between. The CDR3 coding sequence is TGTGCCAGCAGCGTAGCTAGGGCAGGGGAGAAGAGTAATGAAAAACTGTTTTTT. Encoded protein: CASSVARAGEKSNEKLFF.

V is TRBV4-1 and J is TRBJ1-4, with 9 bases aligning to TRBD1. Germline CDR1 MGHRA, CDR2 YSYEKL. The CDR3 is 17 residues long. J was trimmed by 1 base and V by 1 base; bases with no gene match: 4. CDR3 loop: CASSQVGQGGTNEKLFF. For the CDR3, the DNA is TGCGCCAGCAGCCAAGTGGGACAGGGAGGAACTAATGAAAAACTGTTTTTT.

The J gene is TRBJ1-2, the V gene TRBV4-3; D may be TRBD1 (6 bases). Trimming took 4 bases from V and 2 from J, leaving 11 bases between them. The germline gives CDR1 LGHNA, CDR2 YSLEER. This CDR3 is built from 14 residues. The CDR3 DNA sequence: TGCGCCAGCAGCCGTGGGGACAAGAACTATGGCTACACCTTC. It translates to CASSRGDKNYGYTF.

The count of this clone is one. V is TRBV7-3 and J is TRBJ2-3; TRBD1 agrees at 8 bases. The length of the CDR3 is 14 residues. V was clipped by 5 bases and J by 4 bases; unmatched bases: 5. Germline V gene lookup returns CDR1 SGHTA and CDR2 FQGTGA. The CDR3 nucleotides read TGTGCCAGCAGCATCACGGACAGGGCAGATACGCAGTATTTT. Amino acid sequence: CASSITDRADTQYF.

The chain has TRBV7-9 and TRBJ1-4; D call uncertain. V dropped 5 bases and J dropped 4 bases, with 20 bases sitting between them. The germline gives CDR1 SEHNR, CDR2 FQNEAQ (reference sequence). The CDR3 is 17 amino acids. CDR3 nucleotide sequence: TGTGCCAGCAGCCTCTCGGGTGGGAACGGCCTTAATGAAAAACTGTTTTTT. This encodes CASSLSGGNGLNEKLFF.

The chain recombines TRBV15 with TRBJ2-3, with D perhaps TRBD1 (7 bases). The CDR3 length is 15 residues. The V and J ends lost 1 base and 2 bases respectively, with 10 bases between them. Per the germline V gene, CDR1 is LNHNV and CDR2 is YYDKDF (reference sequence). In DNA form, the CDR3 reads TGTGCCACCAGCAGAGCAGGGGGGCACACAGATACGCAGTATTTT. Protein: CATSRAGGHTDTQYF. Based on the CDR3 plus reference TRBV15 and TRBJ2-3, the full variable domain is DAMVIQNPRYQVTQFGKPVTLSCSQTLNHNVMYWYQQKSSQAPKLLFHYYDKDFNNEADTPDNFQSRRPNTSFCFLDIRSPGLGDTAMYLCATSRAGGHTDTQYFGPGTRLTVL.

The rearrangement joins TRBV6-4 to TRBJ2-1; no reliable D call. V was shortened by 2 bases and J by 2 bases, with 4 bases between the two germline ends. Germline V lookup: CDR1 MRHNA, CDR2 SNTAGT. The length of the CDR3 is 13 residues. CDR3 sequence: CASSDKTYNEQFF. The CDR3 bases are TGTGCCAGCAGTGACAAAACCTACAATGAGCAGTTCTTC.

The J gene is TRBJ1-2, the V gene TRBV9, with D unclear. This CDR3 region has 14 residues. V lost 0 bases and J lost 2, with 8 bases in between. Germline loops: CDR1 SGDLS, CDR2 YYNGEE. The CDR3 DNA reads as TGTGCCAGCAGCGTAGGACACACGAACTATGGCTACACCTTC. This translates into CASSVGHTNYGYTF.